This T cell receptor beta chain was recovered during a study of OX40 agonist ivuxolimab in advanced cancers. Study summary: Administration of intravenous ivuxolimab to patients occurred every 2 weeks at 0.01 to 10 mg/kg. Partial responses occurred in three patients (one hepatocellular carcinoma, two cutaneous melanoma). Past anti-PD-1, anti-PD-L1 or anti-CTLA-4 therapy was accepted, and 40% to 50% had received some.

General study points: At 0.1 to 3.0 mg/kg, clonal expansion of CD4+ and CD8+ blood T cells had occurred by week 6.

Of note for this clone: Antigen specificity is unknown.

Assay used: immunoSEQ multiplex PCR; TCRdb lists only in-frame clones, some missing. The repertoire has about 39,000 clones, 80% to 90% of them found once; the top ten carry approximately 2.4%. Germline values: CDR1 SGHRS, CDR2 YFSETQ. Deletions cut 3 bases from V and 1 base from J, with 17 bases between. This CDR3 is 17 amino acids long. Sequences were derived from CD4+ or CD8+ T cells sorted from blood, sampled in a trial of the OX40 agonist ivuxolimab. This TCR was sampled from an adult with an advanced solid tumor such as melanoma, head and neck, liver or kidney cancer. This sequence joins TRBV5-1 and TRBJ2-1; D perhaps matches TRBD2 (6 bases). The CDR3 spells CASSSTPAGRSYNEQFF. CDR3 nucleotide sequence: TGCGCCAGCAGCTCAACACCAGCGGGTCGGTCCTACAATGAGCAGTTCTTC.